This T cell receptor beta chain came from a study of cytomegalovirus exposure and HLA in healthy donors. The length of the CDR3 is 14 residues. The V gene's germline CDR1 is MNHEY and CDR2 SVGAGI. Trimming removed 5 bases from V and 6 bases from J; junction bases left unmatched: 5. The study ran its PCR with 60 Vbeta and 13 Jbeta primers. TCRdb's copy holds only in-frame clones and misses some; the assay was immunoSEQ multiplex PCR. The sample records about 76,000 clones, roughly 72% being singletons. The chain has TRBV6-5 and TRBJ1-3; TRBD1 aligns across 9 bases. This TCR was recovered from a woman in her forties in good health and CMV-seropositive. The sequenced sample consisted of PBMCs. The CDR3 here is CASSTGTGLNTIYF. The CDR3 region has the DNA TGTGCCAGCAGTACCGGGACAGGGTTAAACACCATATATTTT.